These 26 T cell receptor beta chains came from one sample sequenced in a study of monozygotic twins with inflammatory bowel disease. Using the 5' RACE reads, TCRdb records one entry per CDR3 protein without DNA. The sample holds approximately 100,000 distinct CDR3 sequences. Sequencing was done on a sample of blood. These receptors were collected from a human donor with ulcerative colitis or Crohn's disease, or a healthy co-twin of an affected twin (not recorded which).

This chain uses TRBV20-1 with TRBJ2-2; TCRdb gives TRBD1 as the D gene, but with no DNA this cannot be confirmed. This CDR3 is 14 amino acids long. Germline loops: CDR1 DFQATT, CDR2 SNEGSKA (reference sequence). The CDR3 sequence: CSAPGPTNTGELFF.

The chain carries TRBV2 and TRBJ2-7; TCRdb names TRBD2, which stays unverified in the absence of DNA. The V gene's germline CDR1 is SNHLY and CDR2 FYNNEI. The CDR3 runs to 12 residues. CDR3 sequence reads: CASRIGEVEQYF.

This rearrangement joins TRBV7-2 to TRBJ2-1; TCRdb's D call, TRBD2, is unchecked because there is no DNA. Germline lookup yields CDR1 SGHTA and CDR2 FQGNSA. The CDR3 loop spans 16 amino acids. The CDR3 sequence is CASSLIRDIDWSEQFF.

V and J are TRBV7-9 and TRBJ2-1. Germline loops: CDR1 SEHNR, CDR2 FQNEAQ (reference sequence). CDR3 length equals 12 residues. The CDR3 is CASSLGSNEQFF.

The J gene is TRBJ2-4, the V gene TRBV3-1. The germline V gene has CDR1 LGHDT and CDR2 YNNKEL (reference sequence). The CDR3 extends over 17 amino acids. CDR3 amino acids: CASSKGISGRRRNIQYF.

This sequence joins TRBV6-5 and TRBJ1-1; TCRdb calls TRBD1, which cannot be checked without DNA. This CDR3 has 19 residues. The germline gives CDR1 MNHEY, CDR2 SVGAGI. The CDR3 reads CASSYSGGLGTGMNTEAFF.

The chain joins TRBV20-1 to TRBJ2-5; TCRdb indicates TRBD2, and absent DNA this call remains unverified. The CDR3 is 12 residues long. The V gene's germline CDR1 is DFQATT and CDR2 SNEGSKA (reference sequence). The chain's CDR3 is CSAPIGQETQYF.

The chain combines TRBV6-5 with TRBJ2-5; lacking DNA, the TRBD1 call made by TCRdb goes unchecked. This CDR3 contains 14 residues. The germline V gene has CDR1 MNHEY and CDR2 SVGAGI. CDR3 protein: CASSYSLGVETQYF.

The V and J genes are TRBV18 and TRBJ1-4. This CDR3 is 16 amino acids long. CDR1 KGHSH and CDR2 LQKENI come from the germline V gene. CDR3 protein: CASSPIGIATNEKLFF.

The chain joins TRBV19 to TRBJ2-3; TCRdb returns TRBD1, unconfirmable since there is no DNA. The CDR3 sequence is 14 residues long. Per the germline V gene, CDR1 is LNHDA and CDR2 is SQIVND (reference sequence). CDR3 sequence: CASRRQGSSDTQYF.

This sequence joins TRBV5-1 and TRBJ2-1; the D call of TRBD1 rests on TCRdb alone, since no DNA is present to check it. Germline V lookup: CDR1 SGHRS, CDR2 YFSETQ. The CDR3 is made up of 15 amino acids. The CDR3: CASSSGGAPHNEQFF.

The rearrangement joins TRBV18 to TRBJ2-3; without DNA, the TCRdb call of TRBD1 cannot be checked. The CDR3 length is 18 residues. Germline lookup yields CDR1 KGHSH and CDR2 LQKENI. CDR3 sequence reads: CASSGGRAAALSTDTQYF. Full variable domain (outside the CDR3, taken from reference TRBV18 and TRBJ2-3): NAGVMQNPRHLVRRRGQEARLRCSPMKGHSHVYWYRQLPEEGLKFMVYLQKENIIDESGMPKERFSAEFPKEGPSILRIQQVVRGDSAAYFCASSGGRAAALSTDTQYFGPGTRLTVL.

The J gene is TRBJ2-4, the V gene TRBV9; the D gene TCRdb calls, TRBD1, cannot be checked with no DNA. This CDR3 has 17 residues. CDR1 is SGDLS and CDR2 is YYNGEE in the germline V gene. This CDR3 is CASSPPEGRRAKNIQYF.

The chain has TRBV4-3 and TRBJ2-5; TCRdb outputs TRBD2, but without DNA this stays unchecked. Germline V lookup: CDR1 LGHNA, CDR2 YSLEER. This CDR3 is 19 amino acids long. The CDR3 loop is CASSQELRLAGGYQETQYF.

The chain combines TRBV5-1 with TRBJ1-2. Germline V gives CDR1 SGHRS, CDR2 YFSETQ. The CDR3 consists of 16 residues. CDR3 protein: CASSLDGTGYLSVYTF.

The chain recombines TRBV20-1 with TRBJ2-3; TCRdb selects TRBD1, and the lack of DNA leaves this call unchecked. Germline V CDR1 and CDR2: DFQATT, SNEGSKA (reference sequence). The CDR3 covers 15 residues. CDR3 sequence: CSARGGIVWADTQYF.

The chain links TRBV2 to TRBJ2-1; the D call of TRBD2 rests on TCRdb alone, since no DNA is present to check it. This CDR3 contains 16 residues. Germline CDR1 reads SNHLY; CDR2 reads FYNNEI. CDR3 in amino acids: CASSGQPGLTYNEQFF.

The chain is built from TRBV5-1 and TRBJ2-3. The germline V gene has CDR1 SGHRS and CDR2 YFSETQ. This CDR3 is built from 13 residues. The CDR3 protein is CASRVSSTDTQYF.

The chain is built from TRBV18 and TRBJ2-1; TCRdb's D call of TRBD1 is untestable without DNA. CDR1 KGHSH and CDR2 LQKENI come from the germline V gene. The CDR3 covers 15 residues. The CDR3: CASSRSGGMYNEQFF. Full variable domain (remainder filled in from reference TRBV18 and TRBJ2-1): NAGVMQNPRHLVRRRGQEARLRCSPMKGHSHVYWYRQLPEEGLKFMVYLQKENIIDESGMPKERFSAEFPKEGPSILRIQQVVRGDSAAYFCASSRSGGMYNEQFFGPGTRLTVL.

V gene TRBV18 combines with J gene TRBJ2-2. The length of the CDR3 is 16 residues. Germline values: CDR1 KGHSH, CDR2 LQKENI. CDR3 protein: CASSPTTPINTGELFF. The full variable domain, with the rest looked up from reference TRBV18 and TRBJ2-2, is NAGVMQNPRHLVRRRGQEARLRCSPMKGHSHVYWYRQLPEEGLKFMVYLQKENIIDESGMPKERFSAEFPKEGPSILRIQQVVRGDSAAYFCASSPTTPINTGELFFGEGSRLTVL.

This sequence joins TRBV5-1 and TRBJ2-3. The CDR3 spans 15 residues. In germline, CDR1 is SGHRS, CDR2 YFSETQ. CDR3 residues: CASSLGYPEEDTQYF.

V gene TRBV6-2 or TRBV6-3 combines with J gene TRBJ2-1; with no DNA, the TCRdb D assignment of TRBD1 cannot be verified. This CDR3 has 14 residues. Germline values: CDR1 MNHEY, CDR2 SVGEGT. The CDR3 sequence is CASSSGQAYNEQFF.

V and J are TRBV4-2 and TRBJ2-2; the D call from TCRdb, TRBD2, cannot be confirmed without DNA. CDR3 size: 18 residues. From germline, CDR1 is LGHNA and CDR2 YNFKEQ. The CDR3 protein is CASSQGRDQRSVTGELFF.

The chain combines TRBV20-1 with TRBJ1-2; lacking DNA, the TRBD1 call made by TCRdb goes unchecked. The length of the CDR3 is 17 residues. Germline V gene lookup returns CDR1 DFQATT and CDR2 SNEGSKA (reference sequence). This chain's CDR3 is CSARTPGQGATFDGYTF.

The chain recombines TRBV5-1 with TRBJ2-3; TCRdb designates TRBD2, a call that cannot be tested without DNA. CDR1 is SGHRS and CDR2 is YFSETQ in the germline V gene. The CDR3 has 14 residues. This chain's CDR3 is CASSPGLDTDTQYF.

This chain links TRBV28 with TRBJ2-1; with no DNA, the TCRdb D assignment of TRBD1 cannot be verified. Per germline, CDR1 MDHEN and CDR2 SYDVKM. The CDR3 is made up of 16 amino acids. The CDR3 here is CASSTTGGSSYNEQFF.